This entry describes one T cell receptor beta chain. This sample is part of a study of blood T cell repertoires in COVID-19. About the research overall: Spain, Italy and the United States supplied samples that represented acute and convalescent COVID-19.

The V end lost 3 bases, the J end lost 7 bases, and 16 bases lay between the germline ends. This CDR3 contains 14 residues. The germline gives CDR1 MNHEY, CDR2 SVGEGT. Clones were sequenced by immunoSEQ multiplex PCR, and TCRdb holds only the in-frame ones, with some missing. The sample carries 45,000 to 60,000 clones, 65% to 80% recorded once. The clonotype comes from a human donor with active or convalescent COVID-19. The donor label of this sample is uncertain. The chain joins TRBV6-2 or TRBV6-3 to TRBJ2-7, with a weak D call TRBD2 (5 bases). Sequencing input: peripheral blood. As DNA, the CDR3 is TGTGCCAGCAGTTATCGGACTCCTCTCGATGAGCAGTACTTC. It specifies CASSYRTPLDEQYF.